What follows are 25 T cell receptor beta chains derived from one specimen sequenced in a study of beta chain features in type 1 diabetes. Reverse transcribing all isolated RNA meant expressed TCRB transcripts were sequenced. TCRdb keeps only in-frame clones here, not all; method: immunoSEQ multiplex PCR. The sample yields 160,000 or so clones, roughly 9.1% seen once. Sequencing was done on a sample of central memory CD4+ T cells from blood. Receptors were obtained from a woman younger than 30 in good health.

This rearrangement joins TRBV29-1 to TRBJ2-7; 8 positions match TRBD1. The CDR3 covers 13 residues. After removal of 2 bases from V and 4 bases from J, the junction contained 4 bases not matched to a gene. Germline-derived CDR1 and CDR2 are SQVTM and ANQGSEA. The CDR3 here is CSVEKQGAYEQYF. The CDR3 DNA follows: TGCAGCGTTGAAAAGCAGGGGGCTTACGAGCAGTACTTC.

This clone has a handful of counts. The chain combines TRBV7-2 with TRBJ1-1; no definite D call. Deletions cut 4 bases from V and 5 bases from J, with 8 bases between. The CDR3 has 12 amino acids. Germline V lookup: CDR1 SGHTA, CDR2 FQGNSA. CDR3 DNA: TGTGCCAGCAGCTACTCCGGGACTGAAGCTTTCTTT. It yields the protein CASSYSGTEAFF.

A remark on this clone: Other DNA sequences within the sample encode an identical CDR3. V gene TRBV7-2 combines with J gene TRBJ1-1; maybe TRBD1 (5 bases). Deletions cut 3 bases from V and 5 bases from J, with 10 bases between. This CDR3 is built from 13 residues. Germline V gene sequence: CDR1 SGHTA, CDR2 FQGNSA. This CDR3 reads CASSFQGNTEAFF. The CDR3 nucleotides are TGTGCCAGCAGCTTCCAGGGTAATACTGAAGCTTTCTTT.

This clone has just a few counts. CDR3 in amino acids: CATSGGRLSYEQYF. The CDR3 DNA sequence: TGTGCCACTTCGGGAGGTCGCCTCTCCTACGAGCAGTACTTC. The genes are TRBV15 and TRBJ2-7; 7 nucleotides align to TRBD2. The CDR3 consists of 14 residues. CDR1 is LNHNV, CDR2 YYDKDF, per germline (reference sequence). The trim removed 9 bases at V and 0 bases at J, leaving 8 bases unmatched.

This clone counts as medium-sized. CDR3 amino acids: CASSLVVLSSYNEQFF. DNA of the CDR3: TGTGCCAGCAGCTTGGTGGTCCTTAGCTCCTACAATGAGCAGTTCTTC. The J gene is TRBJ2-1, the V gene TRBV5-6; D is ambiguous. The CDR3 is 16 residues long. Germline V lookup: CDR1 SGHDT, CDR2 YYEEEE. V was pared by 0 bases and J by 0 bases, with 10 bases between.

The table lists this clone with a few counts. The V call is TRBV2, the J call TRBJ2-2; D might be TRBD2 (6 bases). The germline gives CDR1 SNHLY, CDR2 FYNNEI. V was trimmed by 5 bases and J by 5 bases, leaving 15 bases between them. This CDR3 is 15 amino acids long. The CDR3 sequence is CASSTQGLQTGELFF. In DNA form, the CDR3 reads TGTGCCAGCAGTACGCAGGGACTTCAAACCGGGGAGCTGTTTTTT.

The chain combines TRBV5-5 with TRBJ1-6, with unresolved D. The CDR3 runs to 12 residues. Germline CDR1 and CDR2: SGHKS and YYEKEE (reference sequence). V dropped 4 bases and J dropped 9 bases, with 8 bases sitting between them. The CDR3 coding sequence is TGTGCCAGCAGCCCGGAGGGTTCACCCCTCCACTTT. Encoded protein: CASSPEGSPLHF.

This chain joins TRBV11-2 and TRBJ1-2; D unresolved. This CDR3 has 12 residues. V shed 0 bases and J shed 5 bases, with 4 bases lying between them. The germline gives CDR1 SGHAT, CDR2 FQNNGV. For the CDR3, the DNA is TGTGCCAGCAGCTTAGAGGAGTATGGCTACACCTTC. It codes for CASSLEEYGYTF.

This chain connects TRBV6-6 to TRBJ2-5, with 8 bases identical to TRBD1. The CDR3 has 14 residues. V was pared by 4 bases and J by 5 bases, with 6 bases of the junction left unmatched. Germline CDR1 and CDR2: MNHNY and SVGAGI (reference sequence). The CDR3 loop is CASSSRGQGETQYF. CDR3 bases: TGTGCCAGCAGTTCCAGGGGGCAGGGGGAGACCCAGTACTTC.

This clone has a handful of counts. The gene calls are TRBV18 and TRBJ2-3; D gene ambiguous. The CDR3 runs to 13 residues. Trimming pared 4 bases from V and 8 bases from J, leaving 13 bases between. Germline assignment: CDR1 KGHSH and CDR2 LQKENI. The CDR3 region is CASSLESHGTQYF. In DNA form, the CDR3 reads TGTGCCAGCTCACTCGAGTCCCATGGTACGCAGTATTTT.

CDR3 residues: CASSPPPVGETQYF. The CDR3 DNA sequence: TGTGCCAGCAGCCCCCCCCCGGTCGGGGAGACCCAGTACTTC. The rearrangement uses TRBV7-2 and TRBJ2-5, with D hard to call. This CDR3 is 14 amino acids long. Per germline, CDR1 SGHTA and CDR2 FQGNSA. Trimming stripped 5 bases from V and 5 bases from J, with 15 bases between. Supplemented by reference TRBV7-2 and TRBJ2-5, the full variable domain reads GAGVSQSPSNKVTEKGKDVELRCDPISGHTALYWYRQSLGQGLEFLIYFQGNSAPDKSGLPSDRFSAERTGGSVSTLTIQRTQQEDSAVYLCASSPPPVGETQYFGPGTRLLVL.

V and J are TRBV6-5 and TRBJ2-7, with 10 bases identical to TRBD1. This CDR3 contains 15 residues. With V trimmed by 6 bases and J by 2 bases, 7 bases remained unmatched. Germline-derived CDR1 and CDR2 are MNHEY and SVGAGI. The DNA of the CDR3 is TGTGCCAGCAGGAATCCCGGGACAGGGGCCTACGAGCAGTACTTC. As protein: CASRNPGTGAYEQYF.

This clone was counted a few times. V usage is TRBV2 and J usage is TRBJ2-5; TRBD2 agrees at 7 bases. This CDR3 has 14 amino acids. CDR1 SNHLY and CDR2 FYNNEI come from the germline V gene. Germline trimming cut 2 bases from V and 2 bases from J; bases unmatched to any gene: 2. CDR3 protein: CASSEMRGQETQYF. CDR3 nucleotide sequence: TGTGCCAGCAGTGAAATGCGGGGGCAAGAGACCCAGTACTTC.

In this sample, this clone turned up a few times. V usage is TRBV7-3 and J usage is TRBJ2-1, with 12 bases that match TRBD1. The V gene end was trimmed by 5 bases and the J gene end by 7 bases; junction bases not matched to a gene: 6. This CDR3 is 15 amino acids long. CDR1 and CDR2 from the germline V gene are SGHTA and FQGTGA. In DNA form, the CDR3 reads TGTGCCAGCAGCACGGGACAGGGGGCGCGTAATGAGCAGTTCTTC. It codes for CASSTGQGARNEQFF.

In its sample, this clone was seen a few times. This sequence joins TRBV5-4 and TRBJ2-3; maybe TRBD2 (7 bases). Germline lookup yields CDR1 SGHNT and CDR2 YYREEE (reference sequence). Trimming took off 3 bases at V and 2 bases at J, with 16 bases between the two ends. The CDR3 is made up of 16 amino acids. The CDR3 sequence is CASSWGGAVFTDTQYF. The CDR3 DNA follows: TGTGCCAGCAGCTGGGGGGGGGCAGTTTTCACAGATACGCAGTATTTT.

In this sample, this clone turned up a few times. The J gene is TRBJ2-2, the V gene TRBV4-1, with 10 positions matching TRBD2. V shed 1 base, J shed 1 base, and the junction held 6 bases outside the gene matches. The CDR3 has 18 amino acids. CDR1 and CDR2 (germline): MGHRA, YSYEKL. This CDR3 is CASSQGLAGALNTGELFF. In DNA form, the CDR3 reads TGCGCCAGCAGCCAAGGGCTAGCGGGGGCCTTGAACACCGGGGAGCTGTTTTTT.

The rearrangement links TRBV7-8 to TRBJ2-1; unclear D gene. CDR1 SGHVS and CDR2 FQNEAQ come from the germline V gene. The CDR3 sequence is 15 residues long. V lost 6 bases and J lost 4, with 16 bases in between. The CDR3 here is CASSSRSTTYNEQFF. Written as DNA, the CDR3 is TGTGCCAGCAGTTCGCGCTCGACAACGTACAATGAGCAGTTCTTC.

This clone was observed a handful of times. This rearrangement joins TRBV7-2 to TRBJ2-5; 13 bases line up with TRBD2. The junction had 6 bases not matched to a gene; V was cut back by 6 bases and J by 5 bases. The CDR3 runs to 15 residues. CDR1 is SGHTA, CDR2 FQGNSA, per germline. For the CDR3, the DNA is TGTGCCAGCAGACAACTAGCGGGGGGGCCTGAGACCCAGTACTTC. It specifies CASRQLAGGPETQYF.

This clone was seen only a few times. The J gene is TRBJ2-2, the V gene TRBV7-2; 10 positions agree with TRBD2. The germline V gene encodes CDR1 SGHTA and CDR2 FQGNSA. Unmatched junction bases numbered 6, after V lost 2 bases and J lost 6 bases. The CDR3 covers 16 residues. The CDR3 nucleotides read TGTGCCAGCAGCTTATTTAGCGGGAGGTATTCCGGGGAGCTGTTTTTT. It encodes CASSLFSGRYSGELFF.

This clone was counted between two and nine times. This chain joins TRBV30 and TRBJ1-4; D remains unclear. The V end lost 3 bases, the J end lost 0 bases, and 11 bases lay between the germline ends. CDR3 length: 15 residues. The germline V gene has CDR1 GTSNPN and CDR2 SVGIG (reference sequence). CDR3 coding DNA: TGTGCCTGGAGGCCTTGGGAGTCAACTAATGAAAAACTGTTTTTT. It is translated as CAWRPWESTNEKLFF.

The chain combines TRBV20-1 with TRBJ2-4, with TRBD1 identical over 10 bases. The CDR3 sequence is 11 residues long. Germline values: CDR1 DFQATT, CDR2 SNEGSKA (reference sequence). After removal of 1 base from V and 15 bases from J, the junction contained 3 bases not matched to a gene. CDR3 bases: TGCAGTGCTAGAGGGGACAGGGGTCGGTACTTC. It yields the protein CSARGDRGRYF.

In its sample, this clone was seen a few times. V is TRBV13 and J is TRBJ2-3, with 8 bases lining up with TRBD1. Per germline, CDR1 PRHDT and CDR2 FYEKMQ (reference sequence). Losses at the gene ends were 4 bases for V and 1 base for J; bases not matched to a gene: 7. The CDR3 extends over 16 amino acids. CDR3 sequence reads: CASSSVPDRGTDTQYF. As DNA, the CDR3 is TGTGCCAGCAGCTCAGTTCCGGACAGGGGCACAGATACGCAGTATTTT.

This clone was observed a handful of times. The chain employs TRBV2 and TRBJ2-7; D is uncertain. Germline V gene data show CDR1 as SNHLY and CDR2 as FYNNEI. V dropped 2 bases and J dropped 10 bases, with 12 bases sitting between them. This CDR3 is built from 12 residues. The CDR3 coding sequence is TGTGCCAGCAGTGAATATCTCCAGGATCAGTACTTC. Encoded protein: CASSEYLQDQYF.

This clone was seen only a few times. This chain connects TRBV19 to TRBJ2-7; 7 positions agree with TRBD2. The ends lost 3 bases at V and 7 bases at J; junction bases unmatched: 15. The V gene's germline CDR1 is LNHDA and CDR2 SQIVND (reference sequence). The CDR3 runs 16 residues. DNA for the CDR3: TGTGCCAGTAGTATCCCCGGGCGGGAGAGAAGGGAAGAGCAGTACTTC. This gives the protein CASSIPGRERREEQYF.

The sample holds many counts of this clone. Distinct nucleotide sequences in the sample also encode this CDR3. The V and J genes are TRBV18 and TRBJ1-1; perhaps TRBD1 as D (6 bases). With 3 bases removed from V and 1 base from J, the gap between germline ends came to 6 bases. Per the germline V gene, CDR1 is KGHSH and CDR2 is LQKENI. The CDR3 is made up of 13 amino acids. The CDR3 is CASSPGQNTEAFF. DNA for the CDR3: TGTGCCAGCTCACCGGGACAGAACACTGAAGCTTTCTTT.